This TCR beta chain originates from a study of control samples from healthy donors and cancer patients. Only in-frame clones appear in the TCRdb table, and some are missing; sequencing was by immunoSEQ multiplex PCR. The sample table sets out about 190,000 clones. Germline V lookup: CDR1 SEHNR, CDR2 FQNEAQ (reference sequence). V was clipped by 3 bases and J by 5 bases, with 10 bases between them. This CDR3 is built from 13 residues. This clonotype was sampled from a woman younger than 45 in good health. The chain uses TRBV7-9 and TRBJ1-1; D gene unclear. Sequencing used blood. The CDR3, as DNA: TGTGCCAGCAGCTTCGGAGGCCTGACTGAAGCTTTCTTT. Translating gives CASSFGGLTEAFF.